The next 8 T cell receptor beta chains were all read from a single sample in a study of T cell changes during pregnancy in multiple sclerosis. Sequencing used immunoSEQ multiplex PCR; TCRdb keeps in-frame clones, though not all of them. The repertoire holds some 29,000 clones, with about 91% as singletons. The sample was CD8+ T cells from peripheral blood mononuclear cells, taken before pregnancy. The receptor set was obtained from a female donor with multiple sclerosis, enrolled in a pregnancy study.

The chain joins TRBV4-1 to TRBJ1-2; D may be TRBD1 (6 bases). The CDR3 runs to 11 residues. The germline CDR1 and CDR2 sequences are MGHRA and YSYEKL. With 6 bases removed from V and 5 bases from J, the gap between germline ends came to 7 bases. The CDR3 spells CASRQGYGYTF. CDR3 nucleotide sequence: TGCGCCAGCAGGCAGGGGTATGGCTACACCTTC.

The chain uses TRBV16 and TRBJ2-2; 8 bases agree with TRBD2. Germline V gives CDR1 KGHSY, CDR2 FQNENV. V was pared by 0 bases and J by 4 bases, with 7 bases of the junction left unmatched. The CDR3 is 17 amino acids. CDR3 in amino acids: CASSQSTPGTSTGELFF. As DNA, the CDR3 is TGTGCCAGCAGCCAATCGACCCCCGGGACTAGCACCGGGGAGCTGTTTTTT.

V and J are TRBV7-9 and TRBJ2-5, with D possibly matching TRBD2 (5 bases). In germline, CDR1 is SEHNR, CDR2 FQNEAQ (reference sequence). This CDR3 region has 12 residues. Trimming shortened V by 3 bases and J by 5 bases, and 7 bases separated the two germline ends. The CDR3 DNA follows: TGTGCCAGCAGCTTGGACTGGGAGACCCAGTACTTC. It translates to CASSLDWETQYF.

For the CDR3, the DNA is TGTGCCAGCAGTGTCACCTTCCGGGACTCTTCCCTCAATGAGCAGTTCTTC. Protein: CASSVTFRDSSLNEQFF. The gene calls are TRBV11-2 and TRBJ2-1; tentative D call: TRBD2 (6 bases). Germline V CDR1 and CDR2: SGHAT, FQNNGV. The CDR3 extends over 17 amino acids. Trimming left V 6 bases short and J 6 bases short, with 24 bases between.

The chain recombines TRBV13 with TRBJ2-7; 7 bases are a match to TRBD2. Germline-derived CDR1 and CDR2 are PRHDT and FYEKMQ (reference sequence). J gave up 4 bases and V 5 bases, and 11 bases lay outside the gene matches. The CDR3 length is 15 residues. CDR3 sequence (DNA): TGTGCCAGCAGCCCCCAGAGCGGGAAGGTTTACGAGCAGTACTTC. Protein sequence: CASSPQSGKVYEQYF.

The CDR3 DNA reads TGTGCCAGCAGCGGCGGGAATGATCCCCACGAGCAGTACTTC. Translating it yields CASSGGNDPHEQYF. The V call is TRBV27, the J call TRBJ2-7; D might be TRBD2 (6 bases). Per the germline V gene, CDR1 is MNHEY and CDR2 is SMNVEV (reference sequence). V lost 6 bases and J 5 bases, leaving 17 bases between the germline ends. This CDR3 spans 14 amino acids.

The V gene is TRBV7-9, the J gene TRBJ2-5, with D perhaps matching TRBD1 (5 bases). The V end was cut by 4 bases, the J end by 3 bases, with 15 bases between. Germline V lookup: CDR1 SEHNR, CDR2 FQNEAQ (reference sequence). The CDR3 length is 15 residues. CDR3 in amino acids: CASSYSTVTEETQYF. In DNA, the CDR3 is TGTGCCAGCAGCTACTCGACAGTTACCGAAGAGACCCAGTACTTC.

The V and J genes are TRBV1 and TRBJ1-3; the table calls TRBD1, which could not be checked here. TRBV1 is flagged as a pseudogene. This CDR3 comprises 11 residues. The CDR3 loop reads CTSGRGYTIYF. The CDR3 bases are TGCACCAGCGGCAGGGGGTACACCATATATTTT.